The 16 T cell receptor beta chains listed next were all sequenced from one sample in a study of T cell changes during pregnancy in multiple sclerosis. Method: immunoSEQ multiplex PCR; TCRdb's copy keeps in-frame clones and lacks some. This sample has some 100,000 clones; around 90% occur once, and the top ten carry more than 0.95%. The source material was peripheral blood, sampled in the second trimester of pregnancy. These receptors all come from a female donor with multiple sclerosis, enrolled in a pregnancy study.

The CDR3 region is CASSRAGGWETQYF. Here the CDR3 DNA reads TGTGCCAGCAGTCGCGCAGGGGGCTGGGAGACCCAGTACTTC. The V gene is TRBV6-5, the J gene TRBJ2-5; TRBD1 matches 8 bases. Looked up from germline, CDR1 is MNHEY and CDR2 is SVGAGI. V lost 5 bases, J lost 5 bases, and 7 bases stayed unmatched. The CDR3 runs 14 residues.

The V gene is TRBV6-6, the J gene TRBJ2-1; TRBD1 agrees at 10 bases. With V trimmed by 5 bases and J by 4 bases, 8 bases remained unmatched. This CDR3 comprises 16 residues. CDR1 and CDR2 from the germline V gene are MNHNY and SVGAGI (reference sequence). CDR3 coding DNA: TGTGCCAGCAGTACGACTTGGGACAGGGGTTACAATGAGCAGTTCTTC. Its protein is CASSTTWDRGYNEQFF.

This chain connects TRBV4-1 to TRBJ2-3; 7 bases fit TRBD1. V lost 6 bases, J lost 6 bases, and 9 bases stayed unmatched. The CDR3 is 14 amino acids. From germline, CDR1 is MGHRA and CDR2 YSYEKL. CDR3 in DNA: TGCGCCAGCAGAACAGGGGCCGCTCCGGATACGCAGTATTTT. This sequence encodes CASRTGAAPDTQYF.

CDR3 nucleotides: TGTGCCAGCTCACCACTTTATTCCGGGGGACGCAAGCTGGCGGATACGCAGTATTTT. Translation gives CASSPLYSGGRKLADTQYF. The V call is TRBV18, the J call TRBJ2-3; D perhaps matches TRBD2 (6 bases). V dropped 1 base and J dropped 6 bases, with 26 bases sitting between them. Germline-derived CDR1 and CDR2 are KGHSH and LQKENI. This CDR3 spans 19 amino acids.

The V gene is TRBV5-1, the J gene TRBJ2-7; perhaps TRBD2 as D (5 bases). Trimming stripped 5 bases from V and 3 bases from J, with 15 bases between. Germline values: CDR1 SGHRS, CDR2 YFSETQ. The CDR3 has 14 residues. DNA for the CDR3: TGCGCCAGCAGGAACAGCGGCGGAAACTACGAGCAGTACTTC. Translating gives CASRNSGGNYEQYF.

The chain recombines TRBV7-9 with TRBJ2-5; possibly TRBD1 for D (5 bases). The CDR3 spans 14 residues. V lost 4 bases, J lost 5 bases, and 14 bases lay in between. Germline V gives CDR1 SEHNR, CDR2 FQNEAQ (reference sequence). The CDR3 protein is CASSYSRGTETQYF. For the CDR3, the DNA is TGTGCCAGCAGCTACTCTAGGGGAACGGAGACCCAGTACTTC.

This rearrangement joins TRBV5-1 to TRBJ2-1, with TRBD2 matching over 9 bases. Germline V gene lookup returns CDR1 SGHRS and CDR2 YFSETQ. With 0 bases clipped from V and 3 bases from J, the junction kept 1 base outside the gene matches. CDR3 length equals 15 residues. For the CDR3, the DNA is TGCGCCAGCAGCTTGGTGACTAGCGGCTACAATGAGCAGTTCTTC. It codes for CASSLVTSGYNEQFF.

This chain connects TRBV30 to TRBJ2-1; D not resolved. V dropped 8 bases and J dropped 6 bases, with 14 bases sitting between them. The CDR3 loop spans 12 amino acids. Germline V lookup: CDR1 GTSNPN, CDR2 SVGIG (reference sequence). The chain's CDR3 is CANRRAPNEQFF. The CDR3 DNA sequence: TGTGCCAACCGCCGAGCCCCCAATGAGCAGTTCTTC.

The chain employs TRBV28 and TRBJ2-1, with 8 bases aligning to TRBD2. The CDR3 contains 15 residues. V dropped 4 bases and J dropped 4; count of bases not matched to a gene: 6. Germline values: CDR1 MDHEN, CDR2 SYDVKM. The CDR3 DNA reads TGTGCCAGCAGTTCCCCAACTAGCGGTTACAATGAGCAGTTCTTC. Translating it yields CASSSPTSGYNEQFF.

The sample holds a few counts of this clone. J is TRBJ2-7 and V is TRBV7-9; TRBD2 aligns across 13 bases. V trimming: 6 bases; J trimming: 6 bases; junction bases outside the gene matches: 5. This CDR3 contains 14 residues. Germline lookup yields CDR1 SEHNR and CDR2 FQNEAQ (reference sequence). The CDR3 is CASSRTSGGGEQYF. The CDR3 DNA reads as TGTGCCAGCAGTCGGACTAGCGGGGGCGGCGAGCAGTACTTC.

The chain carries TRBV5-1 and TRBJ2-6; 7 bases are a match to TRBD1. The CDR3 totals 15 residues. In germline, CDR1 is SGHRS, CDR2 YFSETQ. J was trimmed by 4 bases and V by 4 bases; bases with no gene match: 5. The CDR3 is CASSPQGVGANVLTF. In DNA, the CDR3 is TGCGCCAGCAGCCCCCAGGGGGTCGGGGCCAACGTCCTGACTTTC.

The CDR3 nucleotides are TGTGCCAGCAGCTTAGTGGGGCGGGGAAGCACAGATACGCAGTATTTT. Residues: CASSLVGRGSTDTQYF. The chain couples TRBV7-2 to TRBJ2-3, with D possibly matching TRBD2 (6 bases). Germline CDR1 SGHTA, CDR2 FQGNSA. With 1 base removed from V and 0 bases from J, the gap between germline ends came to 11 bases. This CDR3 is 16 amino acids long.

The chain combines TRBV5-1 with TRBJ2-2; 10 bases fit TRBD2. Germline values: CDR1 SGHRS, CDR2 YFSETQ. The V gene end was trimmed by 0 bases and the J gene end by 7 bases; junction bases not matched to a gene: 6. This CDR3 is 16 amino acids long. The CDR3 here is CASSLELAGLGGELFF. CDR3 bases: TGCGCCAGCAGCTTGGAACTAGCGGGACTCGGCGGGGAGCTGTTTTTT.

The chain employs TRBV12-5 and TRBJ2-1, with D perhaps TRBD1 (6 bases). Trimming pared 6 bases from V and 6 bases from J, leaving 12 bases between. From germline, CDR1 is LGHNT and CDR2 FRNRAP. The CDR3 length is 13 residues. CDR3: CASGRDTTNEQFF. As DNA, the CDR3 is TGTGCTAGTGGACGGGACACCACCAATGAGCAGTTCTTC.

The chain is built from TRBV5-1 and TRBJ2-2, with 13 bases fitting TRBD2. Per germline, CDR1 SGHRS and CDR2 YFSETQ. V lost 4 bases to trimming and J lost 1 base; unmatched junction nucleotides: 1. There are 16 residues in the CDR3. The CDR3 DNA follows: TGCGCCAGCAGCCGGACTAGCGGGGGGAACACCGGGGAGCTGTTTTTT. It yields the protein CASSRTSGGNTGELFF. The entire variable domain, with the rest obtained from reference TRBV5-1 and TRBJ2-2, is as follows: KAGVTQTPRYLIKTRGQQVTLSCSPISGHRSVSWYQQTPGQGLQFLFEYFSETQRNKGNFPGRFSGRQFSNSRSEMNVSTLELGDSALYLCASSRTSGGNTGELFFGEGSRLTVL.

The rearrangement links TRBV5-1 to TRBJ1-3, with 12 nucleotides matching TRBD1. V gave up 5 bases and J gave up 3 bases; unmatched junction bases: 3. Germline assignment: CDR1 SGHRS and CDR2 YFSETQ. The CDR3 is 15 amino acids. CDR3 in amino acids: CASSRDRGLGNTIYF. The CDR3 DNA follows: TGCGCCAGCAGTCGGGACAGGGGGCTTGGAAACACCATATATTTT. The full variable domain, rest sourced from reference TRBV5-1 and TRBJ1-3, is KAGVTQTPRYLIKTRGQQVTLSCSPISGHRSVSWYQQTPGQGLQFLFEYFSETQRNKGNFPGRFSGRQFSNSRSEMNVSTLELGDSALYLCASSRDRGLGNTIYFGEGSWLTVV.